The 10 T cell receptor beta chains below come from one sample, sequenced in a study of blood T cell repertoires in COVID-19. Method: immunoSEQ multiplex PCR; TCRdb's copy keeps in-frame clones and lacks some. The repertoire has some 170,000 clones, about 90% of them found once; the top ten carry roughly 1.2%. The specimen was PBMCs or T cells enriched from blood (not recorded which). These TCRs come from a human donor with acute COVID-19. The donor label of this sample is uncertain.

The rearrangement links TRBV10-3 to TRBJ1-3, with a tentative D call TRBD1 (5 bases). In germline, CDR1 is ENHRY, CDR2 SYGVKD. V was shortened by 10 bases and J by 2 bases, with 18 bases between the two germline ends. This CDR3 is built from 15 residues. This CDR3 reads CATQSQGPAGNTIYF. Here the CDR3 DNA reads TGTGCCACCCAAAGCCAGGGCCCAGCTGGAAACACCATATATTTT.

The V and J genes are TRBV7-8 and TRBJ2-7, with D tentatively TRBD1 (5 bases). Trimming shortened V by 7 bases and J by 4 bases, and 20 bases separated the two germline ends. The V gene's germline CDR1 is SGHVS and CDR2 FQNEAQ. The length of the CDR3 is 15 residues. The CDR3 region has the DNA TGTGCCAGCATCCCAGGGAAGGTGATGGGGTACGAGCAGTACTTC. Amino acids: CASIPGKVMGYEQYF.

The J gene is TRBJ2-3, the V gene TRBV6-1; TRBD2 matches 9 bases. Germline CDR1 is MNHNS and CDR2 is SASEGT. After removal of 2 bases from V and 2 bases from J, the junction contained 5 bases not matched to a gene. This CDR3 comprises 16 residues. CDR3: CASSETSGGLTDTQYF. The CDR3 DNA reads TGTGCCAGCAGTGAAACAAGCGGGGGGCTCACAGATACGCAGTATTTT.

J is TRBJ2-3 and V is TRBV6-1; 11 bases line up with TRBD2. With V trimmed by 2 bases and J by 3 bases, 10 bases remained unmatched. Germline CDR1 reads MNHNS; CDR2 reads SASEGT. This CDR3 contains 18 residues. The CDR3 DNA reads TGTGCCAGCAGTGAATTGGTTAGCGGGGGGGATTGGACAGATACGCAGTATTTT. This sequence encodes CASSELVSGGDWTDTQYF.

The chain joins TRBV6-1 to TRBJ2-3; 11 nucleotides match TRBD2. The V segment lost 6 bases and the J segment 1 base; nucleotides outside the gene matches: 3. Germline V lookup: CDR1 MNHNS, CDR2 SASEGT. This CDR3 is 15 amino acids long. The CDR3 DNA reads TGTGCCAGCAGCCAACTAGCGGGGGGCACAGATACGCAGTATTTT. It translates to CASSQLAGGTDTQYF.

This chain joins TRBV6-5 and TRBJ1-2, with TRBD1 identical over 7 bases. V dropped 3 bases and J dropped 4; count of bases not matched to a gene: 5. CDR1 is MNHEY, CDR2 SVGAGI, per germline. The CDR3 contains 14 residues. In nucleotides, the CDR3 is TGTGCCAGCAGTTATCGGGACAGCTTCTATGGCTACACCTTC. Amino acids: CASSYRDSFYGYTF.

The chain has TRBV5-1 and TRBJ2-1; 9 nucleotides line up with TRBD2. Unmatched junction bases numbered 9, after V lost 3 bases and J lost 8 bases. Germline CDR1 is SGHRS and CDR2 is YFSETQ. This CDR3 has 15 residues. CDR3 residues: CASSSSGAPKDEQFF. For the CDR3, the DNA is TGCGCCAGCAGCTCTAGCGGGGCCCCTAAGGATGAGCAGTTCTTC.

The chain carries TRBV7-2 and TRBJ2-7; 8 bases are shared with TRBD1. V dropped 6 bases and J dropped 3; count of bases not matched to a gene: 10. This CDR3 spans 15 amino acids. CDR1 is SGHTA, CDR2 FQGNSA, per germline. CDR3 amino acids: CASSLDLTGDYEQYF. For the CDR3, the DNA is TGTGCCAGCAGTCTAGACCTGACAGGGGACTACGAGCAGTACTTC.

The chain links TRBV4-1 to TRBJ2-3; TRBD2 might be the D (5 bases). The germline gives CDR1 MGHRA, CDR2 YSYEKL. V was shortened by 4 bases and J by 0 bases, with 14 bases between the two germline ends. The CDR3 has 16 amino acids. The CDR3 coding sequence is TGCGCCAGCAGCCCTGAGGCGGGCCTGAGCACAGATACGCAGTATTTT. The encoded protein is CASSPEAGLSTDTQYF.

The chain couples TRBV3-1 (or the pseudogene TRBV3-2) to TRBJ1-2, with TRBD1 as a possible D gene (5 bases). The CDR3 is 13 residues long. V was cut by 3 bases and J by 3 bases, with 8 bases left in between. In germline, CDR1 is LGHDT, CDR2 YNNKEL (reference sequence). CDR3 loop: CASSQQGDYGYTF. In DNA form, the CDR3 reads TGTGCCAGCAGCCAGCAGGGTGACTATGGCTACACCTTC.